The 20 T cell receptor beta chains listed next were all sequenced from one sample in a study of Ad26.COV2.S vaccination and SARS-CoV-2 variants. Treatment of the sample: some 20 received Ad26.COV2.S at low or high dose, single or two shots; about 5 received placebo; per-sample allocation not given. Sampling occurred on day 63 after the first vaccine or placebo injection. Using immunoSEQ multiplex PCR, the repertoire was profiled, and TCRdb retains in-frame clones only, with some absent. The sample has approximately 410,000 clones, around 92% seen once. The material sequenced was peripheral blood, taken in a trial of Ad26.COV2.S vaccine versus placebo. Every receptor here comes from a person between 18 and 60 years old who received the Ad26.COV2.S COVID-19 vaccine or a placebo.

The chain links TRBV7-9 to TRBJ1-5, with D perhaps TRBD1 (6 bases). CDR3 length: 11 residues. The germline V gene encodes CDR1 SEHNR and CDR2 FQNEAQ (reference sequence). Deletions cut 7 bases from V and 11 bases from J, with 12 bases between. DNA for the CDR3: TGTGCCAGCACCAAAGGGGGAACCCAGCATTTT. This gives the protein CASTKGGTQHF.

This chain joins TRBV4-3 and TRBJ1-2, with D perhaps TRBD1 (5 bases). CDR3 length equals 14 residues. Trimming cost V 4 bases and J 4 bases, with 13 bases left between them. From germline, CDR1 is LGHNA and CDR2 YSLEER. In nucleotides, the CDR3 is TGCGCCAGCAGCCCCTCCCAGGGTGCCTATGGCTACACCTTC. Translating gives CASSPSQGAYGYTF.

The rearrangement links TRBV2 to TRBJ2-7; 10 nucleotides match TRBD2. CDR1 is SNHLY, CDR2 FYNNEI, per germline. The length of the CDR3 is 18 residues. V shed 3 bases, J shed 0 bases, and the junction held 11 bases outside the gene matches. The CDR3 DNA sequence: TGTGCCAGCAGTGACCTGGGGGCTAGCGGGGGTTCCTCCTACGAGCAGTACTTC. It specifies CASSDLGASGGSSYEQYF. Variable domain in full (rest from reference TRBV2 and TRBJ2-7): EPEVTQTPSHQVTQMGQEVILRCVPISNHLYFYWYRQILGQKVEFLVSFYNNEISEKSEIFDDQFSVERPDGSNFTLKIRSTKLEDSAMYFCASSDLGASGGSSYEQYFGPGTRLTVT.

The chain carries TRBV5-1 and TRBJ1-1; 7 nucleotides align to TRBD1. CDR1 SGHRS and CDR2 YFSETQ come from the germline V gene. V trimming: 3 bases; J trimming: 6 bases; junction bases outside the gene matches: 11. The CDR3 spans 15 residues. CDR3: CASSSDRSFVAEAFF. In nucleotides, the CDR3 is TGCGCCAGCAGCTCGGACAGGTCTTTTGTCGCTGAAGCTTTCTTT. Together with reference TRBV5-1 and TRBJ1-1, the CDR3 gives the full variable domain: KAGVTQTPRYLIKTRGQQVTLSCSPISGHRSVSWYQQTPGQGLQFLFEYFSETQRNKGNFPGRFSGRQFSNSRSEMNVSTLELGDSALYLCASSSDRSFVAEAFFGQGTRLTVV.

In DNA, the CDR3 is TGCGCCAGCAGCTTGGTAGTGGGCAAAAACAATGAGCAGTTCTTC. Amino acids: CASSLVVGKNNEQFF. The V call is TRBV5-1, the J call TRBJ2-1; D gene uncertain. Germline CDR1 and CDR2: SGHRS and YFSETQ. V was pared by 0 bases and J by 5 bases, with 12 bases between. The CDR3 is 15 amino acids. The full variable domain, rest sourced from reference TRBV5-1 and TRBJ2-1, is KAGVTQTPRYLIKTRGQQVTLSCSPISGHRSVSWYQQTPGQGLQFLFEYFSETQRNKGNFPGRFSGRQFSNSRSEMNVSTLELGDSALYLCASSLVVGKNNEQFFGPGTRLTVL.

The CDR3 protein is CASSYSIGLAKNIQYF. In DNA, the CDR3 is TGTGCCAGCAGTTACTCGATTGGACTAGCCAAAAACATTCAGTACTTC. This chain uses TRBV6-5 with TRBJ2-4; possibly TRBD2 for D (5 bases). Trimming removed 0 bases at V and 0 bases at J, with 9 bases between. The CDR3 sequence is 16 residues long. The V gene's germline CDR1 is MNHEY and CDR2 SVGAGI.

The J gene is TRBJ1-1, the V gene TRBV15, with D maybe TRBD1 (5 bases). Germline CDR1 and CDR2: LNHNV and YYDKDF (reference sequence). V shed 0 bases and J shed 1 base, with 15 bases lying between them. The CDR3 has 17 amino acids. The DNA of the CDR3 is TGTGCCACCAGCAGAGATCACGGGGGGATAGGGAACACTGAAGCTTTCTTT. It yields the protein CATSRDHGGIGNTEAFF.

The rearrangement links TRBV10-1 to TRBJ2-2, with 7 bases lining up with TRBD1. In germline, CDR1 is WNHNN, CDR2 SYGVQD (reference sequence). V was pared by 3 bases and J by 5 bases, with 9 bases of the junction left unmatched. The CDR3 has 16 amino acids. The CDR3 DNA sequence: TGCGCCAGCAGTGACCGTTCGACAGGGTTGACCGGGGAGCTGTTTTTT. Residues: CASSDRSTGLTGELFF.

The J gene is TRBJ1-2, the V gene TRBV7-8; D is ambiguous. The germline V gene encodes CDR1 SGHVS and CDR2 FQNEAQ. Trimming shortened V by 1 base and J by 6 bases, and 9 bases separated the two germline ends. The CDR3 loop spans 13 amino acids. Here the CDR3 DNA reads TGTGCCAGCAGCTTAGTGGGGAAGCATGGCTACACCTTC. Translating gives CASSLVGKHGYTF.

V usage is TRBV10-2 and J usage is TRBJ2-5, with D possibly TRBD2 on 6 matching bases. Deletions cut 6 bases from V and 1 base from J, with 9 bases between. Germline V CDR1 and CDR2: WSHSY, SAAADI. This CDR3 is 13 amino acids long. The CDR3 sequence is CASRKGLQETQYF. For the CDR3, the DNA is TGCGCCAGCAGGAAGGGACTCCAAGAGACCCAGTACTTC.

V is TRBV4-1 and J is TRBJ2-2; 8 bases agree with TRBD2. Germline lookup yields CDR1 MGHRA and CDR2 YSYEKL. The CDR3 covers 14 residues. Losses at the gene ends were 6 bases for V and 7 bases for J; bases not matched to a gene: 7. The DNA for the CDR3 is TGCGCCAGCAGTGAGACTAGCGTGATCGGGGAGCTGTTTTTT. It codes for CASSETSVIGELFF.

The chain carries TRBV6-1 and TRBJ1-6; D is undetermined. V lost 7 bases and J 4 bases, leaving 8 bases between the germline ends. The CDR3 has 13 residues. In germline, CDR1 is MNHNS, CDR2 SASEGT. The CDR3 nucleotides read TGTGCCAGCACCGACACGTATAATTCACCCCTCCACTTT. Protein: CASTDTYNSPLHF.

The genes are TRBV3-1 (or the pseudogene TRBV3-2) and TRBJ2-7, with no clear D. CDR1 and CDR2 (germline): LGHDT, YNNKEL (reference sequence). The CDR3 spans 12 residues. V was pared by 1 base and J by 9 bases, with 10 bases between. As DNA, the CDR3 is TGTGCCAGCAGCCAAGCTGAGTCGAGGCAGTACTTC. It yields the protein CASSQAESRQYF.

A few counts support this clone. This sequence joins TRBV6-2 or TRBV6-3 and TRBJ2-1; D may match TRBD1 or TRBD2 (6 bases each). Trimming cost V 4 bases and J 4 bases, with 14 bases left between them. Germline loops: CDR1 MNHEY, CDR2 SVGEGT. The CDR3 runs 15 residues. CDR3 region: CASSLVGGQYNEQFF. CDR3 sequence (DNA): TGTGCCAGCAGTTTAGTCGGGGGCCAATACAATGAGCAGTTCTTC.

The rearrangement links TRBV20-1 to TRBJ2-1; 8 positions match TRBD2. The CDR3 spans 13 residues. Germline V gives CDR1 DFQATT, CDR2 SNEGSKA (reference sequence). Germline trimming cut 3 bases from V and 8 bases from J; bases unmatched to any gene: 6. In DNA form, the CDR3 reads TGCAGTGCTAGTCACGGGGGGGTTGATGAGCAGTTCTTC. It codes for CSASHGGVDEQFF.

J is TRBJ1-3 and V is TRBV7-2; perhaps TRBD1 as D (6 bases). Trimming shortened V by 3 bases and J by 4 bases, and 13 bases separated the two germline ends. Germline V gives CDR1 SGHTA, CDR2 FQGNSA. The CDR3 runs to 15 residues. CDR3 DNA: TGTGCCAGCAGCTTTACAGGGCAGTTCGGAAACACCATATATTTT. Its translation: CASSFTGQFGNTIYF.

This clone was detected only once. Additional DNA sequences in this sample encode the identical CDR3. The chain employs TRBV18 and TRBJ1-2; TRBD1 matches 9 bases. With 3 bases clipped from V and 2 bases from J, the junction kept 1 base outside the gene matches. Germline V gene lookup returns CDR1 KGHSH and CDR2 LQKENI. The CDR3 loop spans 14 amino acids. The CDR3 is CASSPGQGNYGYTF. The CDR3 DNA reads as TGTGCCAGCTCACCGGGACAGGGAAACTATGGCTACACCTTC.

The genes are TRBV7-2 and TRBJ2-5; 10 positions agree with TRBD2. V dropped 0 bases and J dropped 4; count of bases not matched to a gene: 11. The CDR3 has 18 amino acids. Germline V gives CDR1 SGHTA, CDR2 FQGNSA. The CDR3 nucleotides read TGTGCCAGCAGCTTAGCCCGTCGGGGTAGCGGGGGGCTAGAGACCCAGTACTTC. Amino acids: CASSLARRGSGGLETQYF.

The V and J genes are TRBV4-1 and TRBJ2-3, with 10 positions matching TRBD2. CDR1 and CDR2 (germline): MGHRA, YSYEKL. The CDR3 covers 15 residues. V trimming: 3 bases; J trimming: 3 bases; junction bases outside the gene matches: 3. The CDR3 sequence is CASSHPGLATDTQYF. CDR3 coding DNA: TGCGCCAGCAGCCATCCGGGACTAGCGACAGATACGCAGTATTTT.

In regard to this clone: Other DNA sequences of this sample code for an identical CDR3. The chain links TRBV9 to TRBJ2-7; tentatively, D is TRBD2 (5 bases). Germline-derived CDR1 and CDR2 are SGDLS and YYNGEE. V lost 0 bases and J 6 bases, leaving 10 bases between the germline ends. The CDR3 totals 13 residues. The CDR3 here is CASSVAGSGEQYF. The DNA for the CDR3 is TGTGCCAGCAGCGTAGCGGGGTCCGGCGAGCAGTACTTC. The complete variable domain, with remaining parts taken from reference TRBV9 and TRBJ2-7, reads DSGVTQTPKHLITATGQRVTLRCSPRSGDLSVYWYQQSLDQGLQFLIQYYNGEERAKGNILERFSAQQFPDLHSELNLSSLELGDSALYFCASSVAGSGEQYFGPGTRLTVT.